This note documents a single TCR beta chain sequence. This specimen comes from a study of coeliac disease. Libraries were prepared by immunoSEQ multiplex PCR; TCRdb keeps only in-frame clonotypes and omits some of them. Of around 8,400 clones detected, under 65% appear once; the ten largest clones hold around 9.1%. Germline lookup yields CDR1 SEHNR and CDR2 FQNEAQ (reference sequence). The ends lost 6 bases at V and 4 bases at J; junction bases unmatched: 8. This CDR3 spans 15 amino acids. The V gene is TRBV7-9, the J gene TRBJ2-5, with 10 bases fitting TRBD2. Sequences were obtained from intraepithelial lymphocytes from the gut. The TCR originated in a woman in her fifties or sixties with celiac disease. The CDR3 sequence: CASSRSGGAGETQYF. CDR3 in DNA: TGTGCCAGCAGTCGCAGCGGGGGGGCAGGAGAGACCCAGTACTTC.